This is a list of T cell receptor beta chains from one sample in a study of blood T cells in healthy people across ages. Using its own MiXCR run on the 5' RACE reads, TCRdb lists one record per CDR3 protein. The sample lists approximately 1,700,000 distinct CDR3 sequences; roughly 43% were seen once. The sequenced material came from blood. All receptors derive from a human donor in good health. The CDR3 runs from the conserved cysteine through the conserved F or W. Each record gives: D gene, J gene, clone size, V gene, CDR3 protein, CDR3 DNA. The D gene is left open where the match is weak. A row's size may be missing; if present it is once, few, many or a size class.

NA TRBJ2-5 NA TRBV3-1 CASSFEQGRETQYF TGTGCCAGCAGCTTCGAGCAGGGCAGGGAGACCCAGTACTTC
NA TRBJ2-3 few TRBV5-1 CASSLNMAGSPPDTQYF TGCGCCAGCAGCTTGAATATGGCGGGGAGTCCTCCAGATACGCAGTATTTT
NA TRBJ2-5 NA TRBV19 CASSISLPGRTKETQYF TGTGCCAGTAGTATATCGCTACCGGGGCGTACTAAAGAGACCCAGTACTTC
TRBD1 TRBJ1-2 NA TRBV12-3/TRBV12-4 CASSPTGGNLYGYTF TGTGCCAGCAGTCCGACAGGGGGCAATCTCTATGGCTACACCTTC
NA TRBJ2-7 NA TRBV7-2 CASSSSGTLAYEQYF TGTGCCAGCAGCTCGTCCGGGACTCTCGCCTACGAGCAGTACTTC
TRBD1 TRBJ2-7 NA TRBV11-1 CASSSILGQGPRTDPGYEQYF TGTGCCAGCAGCTCAATCCTGGGACAGGGCCCGAGAACGGACCCAGGCTACGAGCAGTACTTC
NA TRBJ2-5 few TRBV4-3 CASSQDQRGQETQYF TGCGCCAGCAGCCAAGATCAACGGGGTCAAGAGACCCAGTACTTC
NA TRBJ2-7 NA TRBV7-2 CASSLAGSLSFYEQYF TGTGCCAGCAGCTTAGCCGGCAGCTTGAGCTTCTACGAGCAGTACTTC
NA TRBJ2-3 NA TRBV20-1 CSARVYRGLNQETQYF TGCAGTGCTAGAGTATATCGGGGCCTAAACCAAGAGACCCAGTATTTT
TRBD1 TRBJ2-5 few TRBV28 CASSSPETGGGETQYF TGTGCCAGCAGTTCTCCCGAGACAGGGGGTGGGGAGACCCAGTACTTC
NA TRBJ1-5 few TRBV20-1 CSVGRTREPQHF TGCAGTGTAGGACGGACCCGGGAGCCCCAGCATTTT
TRBD2 TRBJ2-1 many TRBV7-2 CASSHPNPGLAFNEQFF TGTGCCAGCAGCCACCCCAACCCGGGACTAGCTTTCAATGAGCAGTTCTTC
NA TRBJ2-7 few TRBV6-1 CASSWRGPSYEQYF TGTGCCAGCAGTTGGCGGGGGCCATCCTACGAGCAGTACTTC
TRBD1 TRBJ1-4 NA TRBV29-1 CSAGQTDEKLFF TGCAGCGCGGGACAGACCGATGAAAAACTGTTTTTT
NA TRBJ2-7 few TRBV5-1 CASSGADFYEQYF TGCGCCAGCAGCGGAGCGGACTTCTACGAGCAGTACTTC
NA TRBJ1-6 NA TRBV20-1 CSAREAAKGGNSPLHF TGCAGTGCTAGAGAGGCAGCCAAAGGGGGTAATTCACCCCTCCACTTT
NA TRBJ1-1 NA TRBV12-3/TRBV12-4 CASSLDRGAKGLEAFF TGTGCCAGCAGTTTAGACCGGGGGGCGAAAGGTCTTGAGGCTTTCTTT
TRBD1 TRBJ1-1 NA TRBV7-2 CASTTEGATEAFF TGTGCCAGCACCACGGAGGGGGCCACTGAAGCTTTCTTT
NA TRBJ2-6 many TRBV11-2 CASSLIRGSGANVLTF TGTGCCAGCAGCTTAATCCGAGGGTCTGGGGCCAACGTCCTGACTTTC
TRBD2 TRBJ2-2 NA TRBV20-1 CSGRERENTGELFF TGCAGTGGTCGGGAGCGGGAGAACACCGGGGAGCTGTTTTTT
TRBD2 TRBJ2-7 NA TRBV13 CASSWGLADSYEQYF TGTGCCAGCAGCTGGGGACTAGCGGACTCCTACGAGCAGTACTTC
NA TRBJ1-1 NA TRBV5-1 CASSLTQRNTGAFF TGCGCCAGCAGCTTGACCCAGAGGAACACTGGAGCTTTCTTT
NA TRBJ1-4 few TRBV7-2 CASSLASHGGLRNEKLFF TGTGCCAGCAGCTTAGCCTCCCACGGGGGGCTGAGGAATGAAAAACTGTTTTTT
TRBD1 TRBJ2-3 few TRBV20-1 CSAGVTGDPDTQYF TGCAGTGCTGGAGTTACAGGGGATCCAGATACGCAGTATTTT
NA TRBJ1-4 once TRBV3-1 CASSQVSMQSKLFF TGTGCCAGCAGCCAAGTGTCTATGCAGTCAAAACTGTTTTTT
NA TRBJ1-4 NA TRBV7-6 CASSLGFSEKLFF TGTGCCAGCAGCTTAGGCTTTTCAGAAAAACTGTTTTTT
NA TRBJ2-3 NA TRBV7-9 CASSLNSRDTQYF TGTGCCAGCAGCCTTAACTCTAGAGATACGCAGTATTTT
NA TRBJ1-5 NA TRBV4-3 CASSQYMGPQPQHF TGCGCCAGCAGCCAGTATATGGGGCCTCAGCCCCAGCATTTT
NA TRBJ2-3 NA TRBV12-3/TRBV12-4 CASMGYGTDTQYF TGTGCCAGCATGGGGTACGGCACAGATACGCAGTATTTT
TRBD1 TRBJ1-2 NA TRBV29-1 CSAGQLHGYTF TGCAGCGCGGGACAGTTGCATGGCTACACCTTC
TRBD2 TRBJ2-3 few TRBV20-1 CSAMTVLLAGGVWDTQYF TGCAGTGCTATGACGGTGTTGCTAGCGGGGGGGGTTTGGGATACGCAGTATTTT
NA TRBJ2-1 NA TRBV10-3 CAIAGDTYNEQFF TGTGCAATCGCAGGGGACACCTACAATGAGCAGTTCTTC
NA TRBJ2-7 NA TRBV5-1 CASSTGHRDSNYEQYF TGCGCCAGCAGCACAGGCCACAGGGATTCTAACTACGAGCAGTACTTC
NA TRBJ2-3 NA TRBV20-1 CSARVSGLGTDTQYF TGCAGTGCTAGAGTATCAGGACTGGGCACAGATACGCAGTATTTT
NA TRBJ1-2 NA TRBV7-6 CASSLAHGGGDYGYTF TGTGCCAGCAGCTTAGCGCACGGAGGGGGTGACTATGGCTACACCTTC
NA TRBJ2-1 once TRBV5-4 CASSLGQPAGDYNEQFF TGTGCCAGCAGCTTGGGTCAACCGGCAGGCGATTACAATGAGCAGTTCTTC
NA TRBJ1-2 NA TRBV7-3 CASSRTQDGYGYTF TGTGCCAGCAGCCGGACCCAGGATGGCTATGGCTACACCTTC
NA TRBJ2-7 few TRBV7-9 CASSQGTYLSYEQYF TGTGCCAGCAGCCAGGGTACCTACCTCTCATACGAGCAGTACTTC
TRBD2 TRBJ2-1 NA TRBV12-3/TRBV12-4 CASSLSLAGTETQFF TGTGCCAGCAGTTTGTCGCTAGCGGGGACAGAGACCCAGTTCTTC
TRBD2 TRBJ2-7 NA TRBV5-1 CASSLTGRGDYEQYF TGCGCCAGCAGCTTAACGGGACGGGGGGACTACGAGCAGTACTTC
NA TRBJ2-2 few TRBV20-1 CSARDRAPGELFF TGCAGTGCTAGAGACCGGGCGCCCGGGGAGCTGTTTTTT
NA TRBJ1-2 few TRBV6-1 CASNLANYGYTF TGTGCCAGCAATTTGGCGAACTATGGCTACACCTTC
NA TRBJ2-7 few TRBV10-3 CAIGPSQTYEQYF TGTGCCATCGGCCCCTCACAGACCTACGAGCAGTACTTC
NA TRBJ2-7 few TRBV12-3/TRBV12-4 CASRPSLEGPHYEQYF TGTGCCAGCAGACCTTCCCTTGAGGGGCCTCACTACGAGCAGTACTTC
NA TRBJ1-3 once TRBV7-2 CASSPRGESSGNTIYF TGTGCCAGCAGCCCTCGGGGGGAAAGCTCTGGAAACACCATATATTTT
NA TRBJ2-3 many TRBV29-1 CSVGGSDTQYF TGCAGCGTTGGCGGGTCAGATACGCAGTATTTT
NA TRBJ1-2 NA TRBV27 CATLAAYGYTF TGTGCCACCCTGGCAGCTTATGGCTACACCTTC
NA TRBJ1-5 once TRBV6-1 CASRERHGNQPQHF TGTGCCAGCAGGGAGCGCCACGGCAATCAGCCCCAGCATTTT
NA TRBJ1-5 few TRBV28 CAAGDGRNQPQHF TGTGCCGCCGGCGACGGCCGAAATCAGCCCCAGCATTTT
TRBD1 TRBJ2-7 NA TRBV20-1 CSAMGQFNEQYF TGCAGTGCTATGGGACAGTTCAACGAGCAGTACTTC
NA TRBJ2-1 NA TRBV6-6 CASSYGVVSGSYNEWFF TGTGCCAGCAGTTACGGGGTGGTTAGCGGCTCTTACAATGAGTGGTTCTTC
NA TRBJ1-2 few TRBV6-5 CASSYGHRNYGYTF TGTGCCAGCAGTTATGGACACCGTAACTATGGCTACACCTTC
TRBD1 TRBJ1-1 many TRBV5-7 CASSSSPGQGLSTKNTEAFF TGTGCCAGCAGCTCCAGCCCGGGACAGGGGCTATCTACAAAGAACACTGAAGCTTTCTTT
TRBD2 TRBJ2-1 few TRBV7-8 CASSLRTSGGGFSYNEQFF TGTGCCAGCAGCCTCCGTACTAGCGGGGGGGGCTTCTCCTACAATGAGCAGTTCTTC
NA TRBJ2-5 few TRBV4-2 CASSPYKEIQETQYF TGTGCCAGCAGCCCCTACAAAGAGATCCAAGAGACCCAGTACTTC
NA TRBJ2-1 many TRBV7-9 CASSQNNEQFF TGTGCCAGCAGCCAGAACAATGAGCAGTTCTTC
NA TRBJ1-2 few TRBV5-1 CASSLPSGHGYTF TGCGCCAGCAGCTTGCCGTCTGGGCATGGCTACACCTTC